Listed here is a single T cell receptor (beta chain). The sample is drawn from a study of OX40 agonist ivuxolimab in advanced cancers. In germline, CDR1 is SGDLS, CDR2 YYNGEE. The V end lost 3 bases, the J end lost 7 bases, and 10 bases lay between the germline ends. The CDR3 length is 12 residues. The table came from immunoSEQ multiplex PCR; TCRdb's copy has only in-frame clones and leaves some out. The sample records around 140,000 clones, about nine tenths being singletons. The source is an adult with an advanced solid tumor such as melanoma, head and neck, liver or kidney cancer. The rearrangement joins TRBV9 to TRBJ1-2, with D possibly being TRBD1 (5 bases). Sequenced here: CD4+ or CD8+ T cells sorted from blood, sampled in a trial of the OX40 agonist ivuxolimab. The CDR3 here is CASSGTGIGYTF. The CDR3 nucleotides are TGTGCCAGCAGCGGCACAGGAATTGGCTACACCTTC. The full variable domain, completed using reference TRBV9 and TRBJ1-2, is DSGVTQTPKHLITATGQRVTLRCSPRSGDLSVYWYQQSLDQGLQFLIQYYNGEERAKGNILERFSAQQFPDLHSELNLSSLELGDSALYFCASSGTGIGYTFGSGTRLTVV.